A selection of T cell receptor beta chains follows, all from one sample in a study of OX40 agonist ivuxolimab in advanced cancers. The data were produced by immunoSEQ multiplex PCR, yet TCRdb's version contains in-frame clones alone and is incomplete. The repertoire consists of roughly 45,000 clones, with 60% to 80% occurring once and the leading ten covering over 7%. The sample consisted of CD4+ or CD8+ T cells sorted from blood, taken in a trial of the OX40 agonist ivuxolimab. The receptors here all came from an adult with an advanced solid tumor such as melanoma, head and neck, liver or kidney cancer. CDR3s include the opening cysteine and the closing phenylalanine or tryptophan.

CAITPRGETGELFF TRBV10-3
CASSEEAGVDNEQFF TRBV6-4
CSARGTYEQYF TRBV20-1
CASSEASAYNEQFF TRBV2
CASSQHDSNTEAFF TRBV4-2
CASGLPRWGQGLVYEQYF TRBV12-5
CASSVDRTGGNTIYF TRBV9
CASSSSSGSYEQYF TRBV6-5
CSVEHEQFF TRBV29-1
CASLSRGRVGTDTQYF TRBV27
CASSLEPFGTSGYNEQFF TRBV5-4
CASSPTGQRNTEAFF TRBV4-1
CAWKRARGFGEQFF TRBV30